Listed below are T cell receptor beta chains from one sample, sequenced in a study of PD-1 blockade in classical Hodgkin lymphoma. Profiling relied on immunoSEQ multiplex PCR, and the TCRdb table lists in-frame clones only, not all of them. The data contain about 19,000 clones, 76% of them singletons. The sequences come from peripheral blood mononuclear cells (PBMCs), collected before the fourth cycle of nivolumab. The source is a human donor with classical Hodgkin lymphoma. The CDR3 runs from the conserved cysteine through the conserved F or W. Fields, in order: D gene, clone size, J gene, V gene, CDR3 DNA, CDR3 protein. The D gene is left open where the match is weak. Size values are once, few and many counts, or a class for expanded clones, and some rows have none.

>TRBD1|-|TRBJ1-2|TRBV28
TGTGCCAGCAGTTTACCCGGACAGGGCCGTTCCGGCTACACCTTC
CASSLPGQGRSGYTF
>-|-|TRBJ2-1|TRBV19
TGTGCCAGTAGCCCCGGCAGGTACAATGAGCAGTTCTTC
CASSPGRYNEQFF
>-|-|TRBJ1-1|TRBV29-1
TGCAGCGTTGTGACGGAAACGAACACTGAAGCTTTCTTT
CSVVTETNTEAFF
>-|-|TRBJ1-1|TRBV12-5
TGTGCTAGTGGTTTGGTACTGCAGGGAACAGTAATGAACACTGAAGCTTTCTTT
CASGLVLQGTVMNTEAFF
>-|once|TRBJ2-1|TRBV5-6
TGTGCCAGCAGCGCGCCACTACGCCCCCATGAGCAGTTCTTC
CASSAPLRPHEQFF
>TRBD2|-|TRBJ2-5|TRBV6-5
TGTGCCAGCAGGGGACTAGCGGGAGTGGAGACCCAGTACTTC
CASRGLAGVETQYF
>-|medium-sized|TRBJ1-2|TRBV9
TGTGCCAGCAGCGCGGGGATCGACAGATCGGGTGGCTACACCTTC
CASSAGIDRSGGYTF
>-|few|TRBJ1-1|TRBV19
TGTGCCAGTAGTCCCCTTGGGAACACTGAAGCTTTCTTT
CASSPLGNTEAFF
>-|-|TRBJ2-7|TRBV4-3
TGCGCCAGCAGCCATACACAGAGCTCCTACGAGCAGTACTTC
CASSHTQSSYEQYF
>-|few|TRBJ2-2|TRBV9
TGTGCCAGCAGCGTAGCTAGGGGGGCCACCGGGGAGCTGTTTTTT
CASSVARGATGELFF
>-|-|TRBJ2-3|TRBV6-6
TGTGCCAGCAGCCCCGGACAGCCCAGCACAGATACGCAGTATTTT
CASSPGQPSTDTQYF
>-|once|TRBJ2-1|TRBV6-6
TGTGCCAGCACCCCCTGGCGGGGGCCCAATGAGCAGTTCTTC
CASTPWRGPNEQFF
>-|-|TRBJ2-7|TRBV4-3
TGCGCCAGCAGCCAAGGGGGGGCCACCTACGAGCAGTACTTC
CASSQGGATYEQYF
>TRBD1|-|TRBJ2-7|TRBV6-5
TGTGCCAGCATCGGACAGGCCTACGAGCAGTACTTC
CASIGQAYEQYF
>TRBD1|-|TRBJ1-1|TRBV14
TGTGCCAGCAGCCAAGTCGCCGGGACAGGGGAGGCTGAAGCTTTCTTT
CASSQVAGTGEAEAFF
>-|-|TRBJ2-1|TRBV10-3
TGTGCCATCAGCCGTACAGGGTACAATGAGCAGTTCTTC
CAISRTGYNEQFF
>-|few|TRBJ2-7|TRBV4-3
TGCGCCAGCAGCCAAGATCACACTTCCTACGAGCAGTACTTC
CASSQDHTSYEQYF
>-|-|TRBJ2-5|TRBV7-8
TGTGCCAGCAGCTTAGGCACTAAAGAGACCCAGTACTTC
CASSLGTKETQYF
>-|-|TRBJ1-2|TRBV27
TGTGCCAGCAGTAAGTCAGGGAACTATGGCTACACCTTC
CASSKSGNYGYTF
>-|-|TRBJ1-1|TRBV11-1
TGTGCCAGCAGCTTAGTCCAGGGTGTGATTACTGAAGCTTTCTTT
CASSLVQGVITEAFF
>-|-|TRBJ1-1|TRBV4-3
TGCGCCAGCAGCCAAGAGGAGGGTCGGAACACTGAAGCTTTCTTT
CASSQEEGRNTEAFF
>-|-|TRBJ2-7|TRBV18
TGTGCCAGCTCACCACGTAGGACAACGAAATACGAGCAGTACTTC
CASSPRRTTKYEQYF
>-|-|TRBJ2-3|TRBV6-6
TGTGCCAGCAGTTCCCGCACAGATACGCAGTATTTT
CASSSRTDTQYF
>-|-|TRBJ1-3|TRBV6-6
TGTGCCAGCAGCCTCAAAGGGAACTCTGGAAACACCATATATTTT
CASSLKGNSGNTIYF
>TRBD1|-|TRBJ1-2|TRBV19
TGTGCCAGTAGCTGGACAGGACCCAACTATGGCTACACCTTC
CASSWTGPNYGYTF
>TRBD2|-|TRBJ2-3|TRBV4-3
TGCGCCAGCAGTCTAAATGGGGGGGGCACAGATACGCAGTATTTT
CASSLNGGGTDTQYF
>-|-|TRBJ2-6|TRBV7-6
TGTGCCAGCAGCTCCCGGGCGGGGTCTGGGGCCAACGTCCTGACTTTC
CASSSRAGSGANVLTF
>-|-|TRBJ2-7|TRBV11-3
TGTGCCAGCAGCACCTCGAGCTACGAGCAGTACTTC
CASSTSSYEQYF
>-|-|TRBJ2-7|TRBV5-1
TGCGCCAGCAGCTTTGCACGGGACTCCTACGAGCAGTACTTC
CASSFARDSYEQYF
>TRBD1|-|TRBJ1-6|TRBV19
TGTGCCAGTAGTCCGAACTCAGGGGGCTTAAATTCACCCCTCCACTTT
CASSPNSGGLNSPLHF
>-|-|TRBJ2-6|TRBV5-1
TGCGCCAGCAGACAGACAGCTCGGCAGGCTAAATCTGGGGCCAACGTCCTGACTTTC
CASRQTARQAKSGANVLTF
>-|-|TRBJ2-1|TRBV6-6
TGTGCCAGCAGAGCGGGACAGAACTACAATGAGCAGTTCTTC
CASRAGQNYNEQFF
>-|-|TRBJ1-1|TRBV21-1
TGTGCCAGCAGCAAAGTAACGGAAACTGAAGCTTTCTTT
CASSKVTETEAFF
>-|-|TRBJ1-5|TRBV6-1
TGTGCCAGCAGTGAATGGGTTTTATCGCATTTTCAGCCCCAGCATTTT
CASSEWVLSHFQPQHF
>TRBD2|-|TRBJ2-1|TRBV7-2
TGTGCCAGCAGCCCCGTGATCGGACTAGCGGGAGTCAATGAGCAGTTCTTC
CASSPVIGLAGVNEQFF
>TRBD1|-|TRBJ2-5|TRBV19
TGTGCCAGTAGTGGATCAGGGGGAGAGACCCAGTACTTC
CASSGSGGETQYF
>TRBD1|-|TRBJ1-2|TRBV10-3
TGTGCCATCAGTGAGTCCTACTCAGGGGGCGATGGCTACACCTTC
CAISESYSGGDGYTF
>TRBD1|-|TRBJ2-1|TRBV18
TGTGCCAGCTCACCACCGACAGGGGGCCTTGGGAATGAGCAGTTCTTC
CASSPPTGGLGNEQFF
>-|-|TRBJ2-3|TRBV10-3
TGTGCCATCAGTGAAACCGCGGAGGTCACGCAGTATTTT
CAISETAEVTQYF